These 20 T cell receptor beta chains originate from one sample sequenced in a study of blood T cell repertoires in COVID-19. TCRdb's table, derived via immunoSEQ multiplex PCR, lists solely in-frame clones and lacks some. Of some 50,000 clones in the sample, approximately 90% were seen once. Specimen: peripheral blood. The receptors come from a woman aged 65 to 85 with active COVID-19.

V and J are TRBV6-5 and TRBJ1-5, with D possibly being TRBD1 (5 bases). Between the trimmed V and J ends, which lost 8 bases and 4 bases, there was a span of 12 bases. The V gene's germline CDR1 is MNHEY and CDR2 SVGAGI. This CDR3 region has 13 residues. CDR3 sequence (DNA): TGTGCCAGCCATGTGGCAGGGAATCAGCCCCAGCATTTT. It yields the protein CASHVAGNQPQHF.

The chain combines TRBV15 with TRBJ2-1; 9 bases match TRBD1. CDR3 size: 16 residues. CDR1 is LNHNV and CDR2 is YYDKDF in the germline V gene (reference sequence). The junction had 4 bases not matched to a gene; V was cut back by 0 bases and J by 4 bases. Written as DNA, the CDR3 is TGTGCCACCAGCAGAGACACCGGGACAGGGTACAATGAGCAGTTCTTC. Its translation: CATSRDTGTGYNEQFF.

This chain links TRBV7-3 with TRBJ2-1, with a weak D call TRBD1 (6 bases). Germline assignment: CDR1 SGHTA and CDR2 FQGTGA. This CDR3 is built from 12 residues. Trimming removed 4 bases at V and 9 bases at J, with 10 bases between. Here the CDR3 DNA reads TGTGCCAGCAGCTATGTGGGGGCTGAGCAGTTCTTC. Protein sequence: CASSYVGAEQFF.

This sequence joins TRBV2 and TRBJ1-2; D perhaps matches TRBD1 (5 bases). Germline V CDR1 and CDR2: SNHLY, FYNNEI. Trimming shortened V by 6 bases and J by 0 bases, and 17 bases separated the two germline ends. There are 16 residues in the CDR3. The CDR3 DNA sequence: TGTGCCAGCAGAAATAAATTAGGGGCAGCTAACTATGGCTACACCTTC. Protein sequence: CASRNKLGAANYGYTF.

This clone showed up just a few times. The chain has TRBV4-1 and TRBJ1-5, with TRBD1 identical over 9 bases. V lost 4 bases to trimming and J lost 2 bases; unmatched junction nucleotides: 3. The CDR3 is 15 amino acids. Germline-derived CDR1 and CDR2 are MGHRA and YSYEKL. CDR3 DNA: TGCGCCAGCAGCCCGGGACAGGGTGGCAATCAGCCCCAGCATTTT. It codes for CASSPGQGGNQPQHF.

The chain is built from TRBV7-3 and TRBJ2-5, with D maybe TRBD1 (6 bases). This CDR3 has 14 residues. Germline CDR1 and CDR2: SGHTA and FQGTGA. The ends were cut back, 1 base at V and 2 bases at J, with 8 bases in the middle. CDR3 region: CASSLRGRQETQYF. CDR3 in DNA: TGTGCCAGCAGCTTAAGGGGGCGTCAAGAGACCCAGTACTTC.

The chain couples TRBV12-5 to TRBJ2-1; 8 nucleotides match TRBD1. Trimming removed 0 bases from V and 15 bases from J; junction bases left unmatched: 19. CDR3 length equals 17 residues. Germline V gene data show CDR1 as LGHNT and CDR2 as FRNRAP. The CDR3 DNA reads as TGTGCTAGTGGTTTGGTAGGGGGGACAGGTGACACAATGAGCACGTTCTTC. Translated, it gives CASGLVGGTGDTMSTFF.

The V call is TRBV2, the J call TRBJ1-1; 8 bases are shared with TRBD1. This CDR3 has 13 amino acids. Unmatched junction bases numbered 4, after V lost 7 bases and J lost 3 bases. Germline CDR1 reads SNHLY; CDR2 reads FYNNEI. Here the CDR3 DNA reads TGTGCCAGCAACAGACAGGGGTACACTGAAGCTTTCTTT. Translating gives CASNRQGYTEAFF.

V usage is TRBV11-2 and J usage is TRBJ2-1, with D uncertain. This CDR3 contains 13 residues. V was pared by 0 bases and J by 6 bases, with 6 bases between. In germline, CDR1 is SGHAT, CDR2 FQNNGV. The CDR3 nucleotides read TGTGCCAGCAGCTTAGAAGTCAGCAATGAGCAGTTCTTC. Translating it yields CASSLEVSNEQFF.

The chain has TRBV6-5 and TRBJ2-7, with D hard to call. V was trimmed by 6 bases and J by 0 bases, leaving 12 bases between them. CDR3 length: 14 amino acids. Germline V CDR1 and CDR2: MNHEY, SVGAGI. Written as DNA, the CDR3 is TGTGCCAGCAGAGCTTCGAGGAGCTCCTACGAGCAGTACTTC. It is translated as CASRASRSSYEQYF.

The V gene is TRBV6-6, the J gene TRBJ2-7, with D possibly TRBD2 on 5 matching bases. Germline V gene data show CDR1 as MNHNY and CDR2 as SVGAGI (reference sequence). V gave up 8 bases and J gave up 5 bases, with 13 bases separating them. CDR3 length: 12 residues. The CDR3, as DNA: TGTGCCAGCGCCGGCAGAGGGAACGAGCAGTACTTC. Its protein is CASAGRGNEQYF.

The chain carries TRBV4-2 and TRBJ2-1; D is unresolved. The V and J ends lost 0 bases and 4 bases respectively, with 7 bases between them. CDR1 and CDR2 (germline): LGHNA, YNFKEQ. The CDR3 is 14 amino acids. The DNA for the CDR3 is TGTGCCAGCAGCCAAGATCCCCAGTACAATGAGCAGTTCTTC. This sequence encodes CASSQDPQYNEQFF.

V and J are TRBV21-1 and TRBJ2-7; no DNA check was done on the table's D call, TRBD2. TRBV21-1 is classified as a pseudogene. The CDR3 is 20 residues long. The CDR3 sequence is CASSSGVRTSGSWPPCEQYF. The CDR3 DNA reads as TGTGCCAGCAGCAGTGGCGTTAGGACTAGCGGGAGTTGGCCTCCCTGCGAGCAGTACTTC.

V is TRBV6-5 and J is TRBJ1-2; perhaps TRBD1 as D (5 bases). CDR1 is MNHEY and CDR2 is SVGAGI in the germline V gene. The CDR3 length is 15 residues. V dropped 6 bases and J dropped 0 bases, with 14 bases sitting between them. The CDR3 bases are TGTGCCAGCAGCCCCGGACAAGGCTCTAACTATGGCTACACCTTC. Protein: CASSPGQGSNYGYTF.

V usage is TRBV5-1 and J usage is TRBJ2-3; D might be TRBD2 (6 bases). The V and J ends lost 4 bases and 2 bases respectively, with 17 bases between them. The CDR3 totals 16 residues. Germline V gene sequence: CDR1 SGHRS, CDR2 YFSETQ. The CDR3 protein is CASSPSSVGDTDTQYF. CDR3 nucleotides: TGCGCCAGCAGCCCGTCTAGCGTTGGGGACACAGATACGCAGTATTTT. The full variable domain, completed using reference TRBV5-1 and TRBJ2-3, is KAGVTQTPRYLIKTRGQQVTLSCSPISGHRSVSWYQQTPGQGLQFLFEYFSETQRNKGNFPGRFSGRQFSNSRSEMNVSTLELGDSALYLCASSPSSVGDTDTQYFGPGTRLTVL.

The CDR3 protein is CASSVASGSYEQYF. CDR3 coding DNA: TGTGCCAGCAGCGTTGCTAGCGGGAGTTACGAGCAGTACTTC. The V gene is TRBV7-8, the J gene TRBJ2-7; TRBD2 agrees at 10 bases. With 5 bases clipped from V and 4 bases from J, the junction kept 5 bases outside the gene matches. Germline V gene data show CDR1 as SGHVS and CDR2 as FQNEAQ. This CDR3 is built from 14 residues.

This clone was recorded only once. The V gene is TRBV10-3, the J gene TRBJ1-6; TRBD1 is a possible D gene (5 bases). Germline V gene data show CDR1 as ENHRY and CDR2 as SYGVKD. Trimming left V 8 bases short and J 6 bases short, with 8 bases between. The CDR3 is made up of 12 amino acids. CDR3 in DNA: TGTGCCATCCGCCAGGGTAATTCACCCCTCCACTTT. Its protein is CAIRQGNSPLHF.

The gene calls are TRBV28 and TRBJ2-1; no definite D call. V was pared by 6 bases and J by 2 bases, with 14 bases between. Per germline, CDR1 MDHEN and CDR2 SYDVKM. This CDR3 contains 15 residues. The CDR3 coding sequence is TGTGCCAGCAGGAAGTTGATGAGCCCCTACAATGAGCAGTTCTTC. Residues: CASRKLMSPYNEQFF.

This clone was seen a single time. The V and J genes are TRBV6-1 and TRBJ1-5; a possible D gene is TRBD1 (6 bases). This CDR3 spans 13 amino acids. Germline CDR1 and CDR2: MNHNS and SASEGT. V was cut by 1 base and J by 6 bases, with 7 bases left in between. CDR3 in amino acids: CASSEEGGQPQHF. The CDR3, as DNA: TGTGCCAGCAGTGAAGAAGGGGGTCAGCCCCAGCATTTT.

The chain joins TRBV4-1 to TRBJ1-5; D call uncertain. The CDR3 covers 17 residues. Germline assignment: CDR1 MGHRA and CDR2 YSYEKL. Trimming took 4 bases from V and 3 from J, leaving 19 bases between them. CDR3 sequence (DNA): TGCGCCAGCAGCCCGGCCCCCGAGGAGTGGTCCAATCAGCCCCAGCATTTT. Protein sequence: CASSPAPEEWSNQPQHF.